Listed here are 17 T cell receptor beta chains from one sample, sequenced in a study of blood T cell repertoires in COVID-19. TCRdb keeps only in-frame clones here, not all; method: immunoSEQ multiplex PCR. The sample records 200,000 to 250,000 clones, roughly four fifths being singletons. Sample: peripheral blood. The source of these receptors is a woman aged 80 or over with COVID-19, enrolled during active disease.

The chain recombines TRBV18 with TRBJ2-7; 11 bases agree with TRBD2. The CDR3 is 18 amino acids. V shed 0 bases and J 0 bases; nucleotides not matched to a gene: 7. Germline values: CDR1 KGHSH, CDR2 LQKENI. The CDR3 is CASSPPPLAGGLSYEQYF. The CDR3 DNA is TGTGCCAGCTCACCACCCCCCTTAGCGGGAGGGCTCTCCTACGAGCAGTACTTC.

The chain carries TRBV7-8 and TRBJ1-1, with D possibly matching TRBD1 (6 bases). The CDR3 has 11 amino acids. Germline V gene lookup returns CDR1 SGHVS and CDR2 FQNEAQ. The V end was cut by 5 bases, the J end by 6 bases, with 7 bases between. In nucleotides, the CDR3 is TGTGCCAGCAGCCGGACAGCTGAAGCTTTCTTT. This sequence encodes CASSRTAEAFF.

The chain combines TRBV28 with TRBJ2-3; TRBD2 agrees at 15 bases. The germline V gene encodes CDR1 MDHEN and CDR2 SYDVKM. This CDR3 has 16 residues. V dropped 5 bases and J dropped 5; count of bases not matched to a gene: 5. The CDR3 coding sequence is TGTGCCAGCAGTCCAATGGGACTAGCGGGAGGAGATACGCAGTATTTT. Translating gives CASSPMGLAGGDTQYF.

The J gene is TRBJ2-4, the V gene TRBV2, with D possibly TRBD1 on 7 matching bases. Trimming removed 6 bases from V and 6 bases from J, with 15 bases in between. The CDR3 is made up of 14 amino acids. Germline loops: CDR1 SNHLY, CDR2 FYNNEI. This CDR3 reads CASSSQGGLNIQYF. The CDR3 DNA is TGTGCCAGCAGCTCGCAGGGGGGCTTAAACATTCAGTACTTC.

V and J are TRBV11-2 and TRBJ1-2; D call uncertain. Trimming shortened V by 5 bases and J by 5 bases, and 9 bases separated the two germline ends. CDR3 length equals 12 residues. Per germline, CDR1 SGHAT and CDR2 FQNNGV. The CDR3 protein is CASSHSLYGYTF. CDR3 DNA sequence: TGTGCCAGCAGCCACTCTCTTTATGGCTACACCTTC.

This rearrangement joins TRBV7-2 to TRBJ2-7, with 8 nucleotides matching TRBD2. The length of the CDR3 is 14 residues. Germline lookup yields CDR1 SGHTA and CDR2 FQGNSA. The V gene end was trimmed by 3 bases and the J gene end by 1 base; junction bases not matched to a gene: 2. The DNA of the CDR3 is TGTGCCAGCAGCTTGGCGGGGGGTTCCTACGAGCAGTACTTC. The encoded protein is CASSLAGGSYEQYF. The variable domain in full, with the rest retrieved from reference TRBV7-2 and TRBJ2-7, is GAGVSQSPSNKVTEKGKDVELRCDPISGHTALYWYRQSLGQGLEFLIYFQGNSAPDKSGLPSDRFSAERTGGSVSTLTIQRTQQEDSAVYLCASSLAGGSYEQYFGPGTRLTVT.

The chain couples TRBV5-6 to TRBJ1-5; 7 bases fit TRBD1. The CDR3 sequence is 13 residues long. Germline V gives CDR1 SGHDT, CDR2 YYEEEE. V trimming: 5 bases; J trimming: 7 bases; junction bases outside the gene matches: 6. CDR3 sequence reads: CASSLTGRQPQHF. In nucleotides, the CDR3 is TGTGCCAGCAGTTTGACAGGGCGACAGCCCCAGCATTTT.

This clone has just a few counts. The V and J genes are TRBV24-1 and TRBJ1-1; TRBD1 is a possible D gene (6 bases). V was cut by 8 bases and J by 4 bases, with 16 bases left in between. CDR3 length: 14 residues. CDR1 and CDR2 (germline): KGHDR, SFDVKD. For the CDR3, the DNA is TGTGCCACCACCCCGGGGGGGGCGATCACTGAAGCTTTCTTT. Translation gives CATTPGGAITEAFF.

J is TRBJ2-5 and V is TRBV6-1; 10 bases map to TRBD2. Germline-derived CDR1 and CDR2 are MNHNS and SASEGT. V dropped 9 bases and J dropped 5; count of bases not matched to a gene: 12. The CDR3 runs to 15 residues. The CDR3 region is CASRGSSGGLETQYF. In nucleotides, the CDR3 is TGTGCCAGTCGGGGGTCTAGCGGGGGCCTGGAGACCCAGTACTTC.

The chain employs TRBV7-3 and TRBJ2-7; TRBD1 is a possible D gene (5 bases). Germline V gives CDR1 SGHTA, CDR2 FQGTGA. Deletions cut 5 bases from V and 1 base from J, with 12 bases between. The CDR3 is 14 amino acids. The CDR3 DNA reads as TGTGCCAGCAGCGCCAGACAGATGTCCTACGAGCAGTACTTC. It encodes CASSARQMSYEQYF.

For the CDR3, the DNA is TGCGCCAGCAGCTTGGAGGGGGCGGGCTATGGCTACACCTTC. Its protein is CASSLEGAGYGYTF. This chain joins TRBV5-1 and TRBJ1-2, with 7 nucleotides matching TRBD1. V lost 0 bases, J lost 4 bases, and 3 bases stayed unmatched. CDR1 and CDR2 from the germline V gene are SGHRS and YFSETQ. The CDR3 extends over 14 amino acids.

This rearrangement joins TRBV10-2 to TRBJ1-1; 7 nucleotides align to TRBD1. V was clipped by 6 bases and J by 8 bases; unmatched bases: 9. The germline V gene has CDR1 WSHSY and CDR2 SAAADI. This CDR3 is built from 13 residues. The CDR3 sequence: CASRTGLAGEAFF. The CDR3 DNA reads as TGCGCCAGCAGGACAGGGTTGGCTGGGGAAGCTTTCTTT.

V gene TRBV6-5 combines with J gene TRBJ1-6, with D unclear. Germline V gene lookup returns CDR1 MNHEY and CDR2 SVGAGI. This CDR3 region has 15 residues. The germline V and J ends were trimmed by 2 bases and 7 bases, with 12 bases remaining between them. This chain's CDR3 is CASSYRRVGNSPLHF. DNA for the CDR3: TGTGCCAGCAGTTACCGGAGGGTCGGCAATTCACCCCTCCACTTT.

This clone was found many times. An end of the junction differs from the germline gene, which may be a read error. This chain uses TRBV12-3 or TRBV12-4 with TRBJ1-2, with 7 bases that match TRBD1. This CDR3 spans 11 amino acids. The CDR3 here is CASSPGGFASF. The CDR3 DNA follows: TGTGCCAGCAGTCCAGGGGGGTTCGCATCGTTC.

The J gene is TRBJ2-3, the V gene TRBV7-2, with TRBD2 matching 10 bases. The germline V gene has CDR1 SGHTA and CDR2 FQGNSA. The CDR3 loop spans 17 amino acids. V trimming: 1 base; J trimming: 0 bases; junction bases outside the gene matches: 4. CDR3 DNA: TGTGCCAGCAGCTTAGGGACTAGCGGAACAAGCACAGATACGCAGTATTTT. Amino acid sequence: CASSLGTSGTSTDTQYF.

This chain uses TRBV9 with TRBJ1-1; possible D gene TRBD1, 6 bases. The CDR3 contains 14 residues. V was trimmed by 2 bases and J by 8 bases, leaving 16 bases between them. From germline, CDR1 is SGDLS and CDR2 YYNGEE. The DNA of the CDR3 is TGTGCCAGCAGCGTGACAGGTGGATCCTCAGAAGCTTTCTTT. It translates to CASSVTGGSSEAFF.

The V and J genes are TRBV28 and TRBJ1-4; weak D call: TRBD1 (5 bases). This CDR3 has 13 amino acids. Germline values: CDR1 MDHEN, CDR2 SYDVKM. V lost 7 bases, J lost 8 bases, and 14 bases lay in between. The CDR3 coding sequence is TGTGCCAGCAAAACAGGAGATAGGGAAAAACTGTTTTTT. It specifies CASKTGDREKLFF. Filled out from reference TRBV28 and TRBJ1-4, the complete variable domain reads DVKVTQSSRYLVKRTGEKVFLECVQDMDHENMFWYRQDPGLGLRLIYFSYDVKMKEKGDIPEGYSVSREKKERFSLILESASTNQTSMYLCASKTGDREKLFFGSGTQLSVL.